The 2 T cell receptor beta chains given below trace back to one sample, sequenced in a study of patients and donors after allogeneic stem cell transplantation. A single record per CDR3 protein comes from TCRdb applying MiXCR to the RT-PCR reads. This table holds about 960,000 distinct CDR3 sequences, about 20% found once. Sequences were obtained from blood, either unsorted or a sorted T cell fraction (not recorded which). These receptors were obtained from a human donor who was either an allogeneic HSCT recipient or a stem cell or donor lymphocyte infusion donor (not recorded which). It is not recorded whose cells these are; they may come from a transplant donor.

V usage is TRBV27 and J usage is TRBJ2-1; the D gene is possibly TRBD2 (6 bases). The CDR3 extends over 13 amino acids. Germline V gives CDR1 MNHEY, CDR2 SMNVEV (reference sequence). V was pared by 6 bases and J by 10 bases, with 16 bases between. CDR3 region: CASSSSRGREQFF. CDR3 nucleotide sequence: TGTGCCAGCAGCTCTTCACGGGGGAGGGAGCAGTTCTTC.

This clonotype was counted only a few times. V and J are TRBV20-1 and TRBJ2-7; perhaps D is TRBD1 or TRBD2 (5 bases each). The CDR3 contains 13 residues. CDR1 DFQATT and CDR2 SNEGSKA come from the germline V gene (reference sequence). In DNA form, the CDR3 reads TGCAGCCTGAGGGGACCGAGCTCCTACGAGCAGTACTTC. Translating it yields CSLRGPSSYEQYF.